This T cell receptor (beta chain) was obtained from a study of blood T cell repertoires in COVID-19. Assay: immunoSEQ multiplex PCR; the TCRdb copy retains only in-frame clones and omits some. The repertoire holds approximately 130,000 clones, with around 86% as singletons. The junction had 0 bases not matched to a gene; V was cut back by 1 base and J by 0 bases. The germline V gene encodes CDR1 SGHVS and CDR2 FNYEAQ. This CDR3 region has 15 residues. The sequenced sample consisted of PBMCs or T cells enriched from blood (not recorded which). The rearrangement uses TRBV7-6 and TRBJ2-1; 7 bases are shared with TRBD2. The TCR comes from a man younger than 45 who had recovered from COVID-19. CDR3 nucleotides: TGTGCCAGCAGCTTAGGGACTAGCTCCTACAATGAGCAGTTCTTC. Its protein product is CASSLGTSSYNEQFF.